A selection of T cell receptor beta chains follows, all from one sample in a study of Graves' ophthalmopathy and Graves' hyperthyroidism. Each CDR3 protein is one row after TCRdb ran MiXCR on the multiplex PCR reads. The sample gives 740,000 or so distinct CDR3 sequences, 35% to 50% of which show up once; approximately 46% is in the top ten. The sample comprised peripheral blood. The receptors derive from an adult man with Graves' ophthalmopathy. Each CDR3 is given with its conserved first and last residue. The D gene is left open where the match is weak. Where a row states a size, it is once, few, many or the class of an expanded clone; other rows omit it.

abundance	v_gene	d_gene	j_gene	CDR3aa	CDR3nt
few	TRBV5-4	.	TRBJ2-7	CASSPSGGNYEQYF	TGTGCCAGCAGCCCAAGCGGAGGCAACTACGAGCAGTACTTC
few	TRBV7-6	TRBD2	TRBJ2-5	CASSLRTSPYQETQYF	TGTGCCAGCAGCTTGCGGACTAGCCCCTACCAAGAGACCCAGTACTTC
many	TRBV2	.	TRBJ1-1	CASSEDRWTEAFF	TGTGCCAGCAGTGAAGACAGGTGGACTGAAGCTTTCTTT
few	TRBV19	.	TRBJ2-7	CASRAVAESGYEQYF	TGTGCCAGTAGAGCGGTAGCGGAGAGTGGCTACGAGCAGTACTTC
.	TRBV20-1	.	TRBJ1-2	CSREKQSYGYTF	TGCAGCCGCGAGAAACAGTCCTATGGCTACACCTTC
many	TRBV7-9	.	TRBJ1-4	CASSLRTVGKLFF	TGTGCCAGCAGCTTAAGGACAGTCGGAAAACTGTTTTTT
.	TRBV5-1	.	TRBJ1-1	CASSRRTVSNTEAFF	TGCGCCAGCAGCCGAAGGACGGTTTCGAACACTGAAGCTTTCTTT
.	TRBV10-3	.	TRBJ2-5	CAISEAGMPQYF	TGTGCCATCAGTGAGGCAGGGATGCCCCAGTACTTC
.	TRBV7-9	TRBD2	TRBJ2-2	CASSQGVQRESRTGELFF	TGCGCCAGCAGCCAAGGCGTCCAGCGGGAGTCTCGCACCGGGGAGCTGTTTTTT
.	TRBV19	.	TRBJ1-3	CASSPKQGSGNTIYF	TGTGCCAGTAGTCCCAAACAGGGCTCTGGAAACACCATATATTTT
.	TRBV2	.	TRBJ2-6	CASSQSGRGSLLSGANVLTF	TGTGCCAGCAGCCAAAGTGGTAGAGGCAGCCTTCTCTCTGGGGCCAACGTCCTGACTTTC
few	TRBV5-4	TRBD2	TRBJ2-5	CASSKTGGQETQYF	TGTGCCAGCAGCAAAACGGGAGGCCAAGAGACCCAGTACTTC
many	TRBV7-9	TRBD1	TRBJ2-7	CASSLDRVEQYF	TGTGCCAGCAGCTTGGACAGGGTCGAGCAGTACTTC
.	TRBV2	TRBD1	TRBJ1-2	CASSSPTGTEGYTF	TGTGCCAGCAGTTCCCCGACAGGGACGGAGGGCTACACCTTC
few	TRBV20-1	TRBD1	TRBJ1-4	CSASDRGLEKLFF	TGCAGTGCTTCCGACAGGGGGCTTGAAAAACTGTTTTTT
.	TRBV20-1	.	TRBJ2-7	CSAPSGYEQYF	TGCAGTGCCCCGTCGGGTTACGAGCAGTACTTC
.	TRBV12-3/TRBV12-4	TRBD1	TRBJ1-5	CASSLERGQGDQPQHF	TGTGCCAGCAGTTTGGAGAGGGGGCAAGGGGATCAGCCCCAGCATTTT
.	TRBV25-1	.	TRBJ1-6	CASSARETLSPLHF	TGTGCCAGCAGTGCTAGAGAGACCCTCTCACCCCTCCACTTT
.	TRBV7-9	.	TRBJ2-7	CASSQGPLSDEQYF	TGCGCCAGCAGCCAAGGCCCACTGTCGGACGAGCAGTACTTC
.	TRBV2	.	TRBJ2-6	CASIRDSGANVLTF	TGTGCCAGCATAAGGGACTCTGGGGCCAACGTCCTGACTTTC
.	TRBV10-3	.	TRBJ2-7	CASSLVQSYKQYF	TGTGCCAGCAGTTTGGTCCAGAGCTACAAGCAGTACTTC
.	TRBV10-3	.	TRBJ2-3	CAISEGRVRTDTQYF	TGTGCCATCAGTGAGGGTAGGGTACGGACAGATACGCAGTATTTT
many	TRBV7-9	.	TRBJ1-6	CASSLAVDSPLHF	TGTGCCAGCAGCTTAGCGGTGGACTCACCCCTCCACTTT
.	TRBV2	.	TRBJ2-6	CASSEWGRAGANVLTF	TGTGCCAGCAGTGAATGGGGTCGGGCTGGGGCCAACGTCCTGACTTTC
once	TRBV29-1	TRBD1	TRBJ1-4	CSAQGAREKLFF	TGCAGCGCACAGGGGGCGCGGGAAAAACTGTTTTTT
.	TRBV9	.	TRBJ2-7	CASSYPPRGEQYF	TGTGCCAGCAGTTACCCCCCCCGGGGAGAGCAGTACTTC
.	TRBV7-9	.	TRBJ1-2	CASSLGTAAKDYGYTF	TGTGCCAGCAGCCTCGGGACTGCCGCGAAGGACTATGGCTACACCTTC
few	TRBV20-1	.	TRBJ2-2	CSASQASNTGELFF	TGCAGTGCTAGCCAGGCCTCGAACACCGGGGAGCTGTTTTTT
many	TRBV5-6	.	TRBJ1-6	CASSLDSSNSPLHF	TGTGCCAGCAGCTTGGACAGTTCAAATTCACCCCTCCACTTT
.	TRBV2	.	TRBJ2-2	CASTNRIVRTGELLF	TGTGCCAGCACGAACAGGATCGTTCGCACCGGGGAGCTGCTTTTT
.	TRBV7-3	TRBD1	TRBJ1-6	CASSPRPGTEFNSPLHF	TGTGCCAGCAGCCCAAGACCCGGGACAGAGTTTAATTCACCCCTCCACTTT
.	TRBV11-2	.	TRBJ2-6	CASTSFSVPGANVLTF	TGTGCCAGCACCTCTTTTTCAGTTCCTGGGGCCAACGTCCTGACTTTC
.	TRBV2	.	TRBJ1-6	CASQLSTANSPPHF	TGTGCCAGCCAATTGAGTACGGCGAATTCACCCCCCCACTTT
many	TRBV20-1	TRBD1	TRBJ1-1	CSALRGDTEAFF	TGCAGTGCTCTCAGGGGGGACACTGAAGCTTTCTTT
few	TRBV2	TRBD2	TRBJ2-2	CASSRLAGALTYTGELFF	TGTGCCAGCAGTAGGCTAGCGGGGGCCCTTACATACACCGGGGAGCTGTTTTTT
.	TRBV7-2	.	TRBJ2-5	CASTSGVLETQYF	TGTGCCAGCACCTCAGGGGTGTTAGAGACCCAGTACTTC
.	TRBV6-2/TRBV6-3	TRBD2	TRBJ2-5	CATGTKETQYF	TGTGCCACCGGGACTAAAGAGACCCAGTACTTC
.	TRBV19	.	TRBJ1-2	CASSMGAELNYGYTF	TGTGCCAGTAGTATGGGGGCAGAATTAAACTATGGCTACACCTTC
.	TRBV7-9	TRBD1	TRBJ1-1	CASSRGGGLNTEAFF	TGCGCCAGCAGCCGGGGAGGGGGCTTGAACACTGAAGCTTTCTTT
.	TRBV27	.	TRBJ2-7	CASSQENSYEQYF	TGTGCCAGCAGTCAAGAAAACTCCTACGAGCAGTACTTC
.	TRBV29-1	.	TRBJ1-2	CSVTGLALGGGYTF	TGCAGCGTTACGGGACTAGCCTTGGGGGGAGGCTACACCTTC
many	TRBV5-8	.	TRBJ2-6	CASRTGGVLSGANVLTF	TGTGCCAGCAGGACAGGTGGGGTTCTCTCTGGGGCCAACGTCCTGACTTTC
.	TRBV9	.	TRBJ1-2	CASSVGGARGYTF	TGTGCCAGCAGCGTAGGGGGGGCCAGGGGCTACACCTTC
.	TRBV11-1	TRBD1	TRBJ1-4	CASSRTGHDEKLFF	TGTGCCAGCAGCCGGACAGGGCATGATGAAAAACTGTTTTTT
many	TRBV5-6	.	TRBJ1-2	CASSFGPQAGGYTF	TGTGCCAGCAGCTTTGGTCCACAGGCGGGTGGCTACACCTTC
.	TRBV20-1	TRBD2	TRBJ2-2	CSARGTSGRADGELFF	TGCAGTGCTAGAGGGACTAGCGGGAGGGCGGACGGGGAGCTGTTTTTT
.	TRBV7-2	TRBD1	TRBJ2-6	CASSQAGTGFAGANVLTF	TGTGCCAGCAGCCAGGCCGGGACAGGGTTTGCTGGGGCCAACGTCCTGACTTTC
many	TRBV7-8	.	TRBJ1-1	CASSLAGVHTEAFF	TGTGCCAGCAGCTTAGCAGGGGTTCACACTGAAGCTTTCTTT
.	TRBV15	.	TRBJ1-1	CATSRVDSEAFF	TGTGCCACCAGCAGAGTTGATTCTGAAGCTTTCTTT
many	TRBV20-1	.	TRBJ2-5	CSARRSQETQYF	TGCAGTGCAAGGAGGTCACAAGAGACCCAGTACTTC
few	TRBV19	.	TRBJ1-5	CASSSRQYSNQPQHF	TGTGCCAGTAGTTCCCGACAGTATAGCAATCAGCCCCAGCATTTT
.	TRBV19	.	TRBJ1-5	CASSGQISNQPQHF	TGTGCCAGTAGTGGACAGATTAGCAATCAGCCCCAGCATTTT
once	TRBV25-1	.	TRBJ1-6	CARGENSPLHF	TGTGCCAGGGGAGAGAATTCACCCCTCCACTTT
many	TRBV12-3/TRBV12-4	TRBD1	TRBJ1-1	CASSPGQGGTEAFF	TGTGCCAGCAGTCCCGGACAGGGAGGGACTGAAGCTTTCTTT
few	TRBV9	.	TRBJ1-2	CASSAPGTGVSGYTF	TGTGCCAGCAGCGCCCCCGGCACGGGGGTTTCTGGCTACACCTTC
.	TRBV7-9	.	TRBJ1-2	CASSVRDKYGYTF	TGTGCCAGCAGCGTCCGGGACAAATATGGCTACACCTTC
.	TRBV2	.	TRBJ1-2	CASPPWSGRGYTF	TGTGCCAGCCCACCATGGTCGGGGAGGGGCTACACCTTC
few	TRBV7-9	TRBD1	TRBJ1-1	CASSQLQGTGNEAFF	TGTGCCAGCAGCCAATTACAGGGGACCGGCAATGAAGCTTTCTTT
few	TRBV10-3	.	TRBJ2-5	CAISESANQETQYF	TGTGCCATCAGTGAGTCAGCTAATCAAGAGACCCAGTACTTC
.	TRBV29-1	TRBD1	TRBJ1-4	CSVEDPRTGEKLFF	TGCAGCGTTGAAGATCCGAGGACAGGGGAAAAACTGTTTTTT